This TCR beta chain stems from a study of cytomegalovirus exposure and HLA in healthy donors. For the study at large: Unique TCRs numbering about 85 million, obtained from HLA-typed donors, made up an early data release.

Amplification used 60 Vbeta primers and 13 Jbeta primers. The data were produced by immunoSEQ multiplex PCR, yet TCRdb's version contains in-frame clones alone and is incomplete. The table shows some 140,000 clones, with 73% occurring only once. Findings and caveats of the study: DRB1 had the most TCR associations and HLA-C the fewest, a later analysis found, with rates varying by HLA locus. Accurate prediction of HLA-A and HLA-B alleles (for most subjects) was reportedly achieved from TCR beta sequences.

Comment on this clone: Its antigen is undetermined.

Whereas donors were nominally healthy upon sampling, unrecorded immune exposures were probable. The CDR3 covers 15 residues. V shed 0 bases and J shed 8 bases, with 16 bases lying between them. CDR1 and CDR2 from the germline V gene are KGHSH and LQKENI. This receptor was obtained from a woman aged 40 to 50 in good health and CMV-seronegative. The chain combines TRBV18 with TRBJ1-2; possible D gene TRBD1, 5 bases. Input material: PBMCs. The DNA for the CDR3 is TGTGCCAGCTCACCACCAGCCAGGGTCCAAGGGGGCTACACCTTC. Amino acid sequence: CASSPPARVQGGYTF.